These 15 T cell receptor beta chains were all obtained from the same sample, sequenced in a study of PD-1 blockade in classical Hodgkin lymphoma. Libraries were prepared by immunoSEQ multiplex PCR; TCRdb keeps only in-frame clonotypes and omits some of them. The data show approximately 84,000 clones, over 80% seen once. Specified time point: cycle 4 day 1 (C4D1), after 6 weeks of nivolumab. Exposure to brentuximab vedotin varied, and each patient had relapsed following autologous stem cell transplantation. The sequenced sample was peripheral blood mononuclear cells (PBMCs), obtained before the fourth cycle of nivolumab. These TCRs come from a human donor with classical Hodgkin lymphoma.

V usage is TRBV4-1 and J usage is TRBJ2-1; D remains unclear. V lost 0 bases and J 3 bases, leaving 9 bases between the germline ends. Germline loops: CDR1 MGHRA, CDR2 YSYEKL. The CDR3 runs 15 residues. CDR3 sequence (DNA): TGCGCCAGCAGCCAAGATTCACAGAACTACAATGAGCAGTTCTTC. This encodes CASSQDSQNYNEQFF.

The gene calls are TRBV19 and TRBJ2-7, with D possibly matching TRBD2 (5 bases). The CDR3 is 13 residues long. Trimming shortened V by 3 bases and J by 5 bases, and 11 bases separated the two germline ends. Germline values: CDR1 LNHDA, CDR2 SQIVND (reference sequence). The chain's CDR3 is CASSISTRNEQYF. The CDR3 nucleotides read TGTGCCAGTAGTATCTCAACTAGAAACGAGCAGTACTTC.

This rearrangement joins TRBV4-2 to TRBJ2-3, with D perhaps matching TRBD2 (5 bases). Deletions cut 1 base from V and 10 bases from J, with 9 bases between. The V gene's germline CDR1 is LGHNA and CDR2 YNFKEQ. This CDR3 has 12 residues. Written as DNA, the CDR3 is TGTGCCAGCAGCCAAGGCTTGCGGGCGCAGTATTTT. This codes for CASSQGLRAQYF.

The chain employs TRBV30 and TRBJ1-4, with D possibly matching TRBD1 (5 bases). Germline CDR1 reads GTSNPN; CDR2 reads SVGIG (reference sequence). This CDR3 contains 16 residues. V lost 1 base to trimming and J lost 3 bases, with 15 bases between them. CDR3 region: CAWSAGQQAANEKLFF. CDR3 nucleotides: TGTGCCTGGAGTGCCGGGCAACAGGCCGCTAATGAAAAACTGTTTTTT.

This clone was counted a few times. The rearrangement links TRBV29-1 to TRBJ1-2; D is unresolved. Germline lookup yields CDR1 SQVTM and CDR2 ANQGSEA. V lost 1 base and J 6 bases, leaving 9 bases between the germline ends. The CDR3 runs to 12 residues. The CDR3 loop is CSVEGRGNGYTF. Here the CDR3 DNA reads TGCAGCGTTGAAGGGCGAGGGAATGGCTACACCTTC. The full variable domain, in which reference TRBV29-1 and TRBJ1-2 provide the parts outside the CDR3, is SAVISQKPSRDICQRGTSLTIQCQVDSQVTMMFWYRQQPGQSLTLIATANQGSEATYESGFVIDKFPISRPNLTFSTLTVSNMSPEDSSIYLCSVEGRGNGYTFGSGTRLTVV.

The gene calls are TRBV11-2 and TRBJ1-3, with D unresolved. Trimming shortened V by 5 bases and J by 1 base, and 12 bases separated the two germline ends. The CDR3 is 15 amino acids. The germline CDR1 and CDR2 sequences are SGHAT and FQNNGV. CDR3 residues: CASSLGSVSGNTIYF. DNA for the CDR3: TGTGCCAGCAGCCTGGGGTCGGTTTCTGGAAACACCATATATTTT.

The gene calls are TRBV7-2 and TRBJ1-2, with 9 nucleotides matching TRBD1. The junction had 9 bases not matched to a gene; V was cut back by 5 bases and J by 5 bases. Germline CDR1 is SGHTA and CDR2 is FQGNSA. The CDR3 is made up of 15 amino acids. The CDR3 is CASSTRTGVGYGYTF. The CDR3 bases are TGTGCCAGCAGCACCCGGACAGGGGTGGGGTATGGCTACACCTTC.

V gene TRBV5-4 combines with J gene TRBJ2-7; a possible D gene is TRBD2 (6 bases). Germline V gene lookup returns CDR1 SGHNT and CDR2 YYREEE (reference sequence). Between the trimmed V and J ends, which lost 4 bases and 7 bases, there was a span of 15 bases. The CDR3 is made up of 13 amino acids. In DNA, the CDR3 is TGTGCCAGCAGCCTCACTGGGGGGAAGGAGCAGTACTTC. Translation: CASSLTGGKEQYF.

The rearrangement uses TRBV25-1 and TRBJ2-3; tentative D call: TRBD2 (7 bases). The V end was cut by 5 bases, the J end by 4 bases, with 19 bases between. Germline loops: CDR1 MGHDK, CDR2 SYGVNS. This CDR3 has 16 amino acids. The CDR3 bases are TGTGCCAGCAGTCCGGGGGCGGGGCGGGAGTCAGATACGCAGTATTTT. It is translated as CASSPGAGRESDTQYF.

The CDR3: CAWSKLHGVNEQFF. The CDR3 DNA is TGTGCCTGGAGTAAACTTCATGGGGTAAATGAGCAGTTCTTC. The V and J genes are TRBV30 and TRBJ2-1, with D uncertain. Trimming pared 2 bases from V and 7 bases from J, leaving 15 bases between. The length of the CDR3 is 14 residues. Germline V gene lookup returns CDR1 GTSNPN and CDR2 SVGIG (reference sequence).

This sequence joins TRBV7-6 and TRBJ2-3; D perhaps matches TRBD1 (8 bases). Trimming removed 4 bases from V and 4 bases from J, with 18 bases in between. Germline V gene data show CDR1 as SGHVS and CDR2 as FNYEAQ. The CDR3 runs 16 residues. The CDR3 sequence is CASSWGGGQGADTQYF. For the CDR3, the DNA is TGTGCCAGCAGCTGGGGGGGCGGACAGGGCGCAGATACGCAGTATTTT. The variable domain in full, with the rest retrieved from reference TRBV7-6 and TRBJ2-3, is GAGVSQSPRYKVTKRGQDVALRCDPISGHVSLYWYRQALGQGPEFLTYFNYEAQQDKSGLPNDRFSAERPEGSISTLTIQRTEQRDSAMYRCASSWGGGQGADTQYFGPGTRLTVL.

The genes are TRBV30 and TRBJ2-5, with 9 bases fitting TRBD2. In germline, CDR1 is GTSNPN, CDR2 SVGIG (reference sequence). This CDR3 region has 15 residues. The trim removed 0 bases at V and 1 base at J, leaving 3 bases unmatched. The CDR3 DNA sequence: TGTGCCTGGAGTGTACTAGCGGGCCTCCAAGAGACCCAGTACTTC. Translated, it gives CAWSVLAGLQETQYF.

This sequence joins TRBV19 and TRBJ2-7; 10 bases are shared with TRBD1. V lost 3 bases, J lost 6 bases, and 5 bases stayed unmatched. Germline lookup yields CDR1 LNHDA and CDR2 SQIVND (reference sequence). The CDR3 sequence is 14 residues long. The CDR3 region has the DNA TGTGCCAGTAGTATTAGGGGACAGGGGTTCGAGCAGTACTTC. Amino acid sequence: CASSIRGQGFEQYF.

The chain carries TRBV11-2 and TRBJ2-5; TRBD2 aligns across 14 bases. The ends lost 3 bases at V and 7 bases at J; junction bases unmatched: 1. Germline CDR1 reads SGHAT; CDR2 reads FQNNGV. The CDR3 covers 14 residues. The CDR3 nucleotides are TGTGCCAGCAGCTTGGGGACTAGCGGGGGGACCCAGTACTTC. Translated: CASSLGTSGGTQYF.

This clone was recorded only once. V usage is TRBV2 and J usage is TRBJ1-4; perhaps TRBD1 as D (5 bases). Trimming left V 2 bases short and J 4 bases short, with 5 bases between. CDR3 length: 13 residues. Looked up from germline, CDR1 is SNHLY and CDR2 is FYNNEI. The CDR3 nucleotides are TGTGCCAGCAGTGAACAGGGTAATGAAAAACTGTTTTTT. Translated: CASSEQGNEKLFF.